This section outlines one T cell receptor (beta chain) sequence together with its context. Its antigen is currently unknown. These data are taken from a study of monozygotic twins with inflammatory bowel disease. Overall study results and limits: By inverse Simpson index, TCRbeta diversity was lower in IBD patients than in healthy co-twins.

The CDR3 runs to 16 residues. The germline CDR1 and CDR2 sequences are SGHRS and YFSETQ. TCRdb processed the 5' RACE reads again and assigns one entry to each CDR3 protein, with no DNA. Seen in this sample are some 170,000 distinct CDR3 sequences; the ten most common clones hold 2.8%. This chain links TRBV5-1 with TRBJ1-1; TCRdb selects TRBD1, and the lack of DNA leaves this call unchecked. The TCR comes from a human donor with ulcerative colitis or Crohn's disease, or a healthy co-twin of an affected twin (not recorded which). What was sequenced was blood. CDR3 sequence reads: CASSPRAIPQNTEAFF.